The present entry profiles one TCR beta chain with its context. The CDR3 runs 13 residues. Per the germline V gene, CDR1 is MNHEY and CDR2 is SMNVEV (reference sequence). V lost 2 bases and J 4 bases, leaving 8 bases between the germline ends. The data were taken from a study of blood T cell repertoires in COVID-19. The wider study: The origin of the acute and convalescent COVID-19 samples was the United States, Italy and Spain. The analysed material was cDNA or gDNA that came from T cells, B-cell-depleted T cells, or PBMCs.

Method: immunoSEQ multiplex PCR; TCRdb's copy keeps in-frame clones and lacks some. Of approximately 70,000 clones listed, under 90% were seen once; the top ten hold approximately 11%. The clonotype was recovered from a man aged 65 to 85 with active or convalescent COVID-19. The sample taken for sequencing was peripheral blood. V gene TRBV27 combines with J gene TRBJ1-2; TRBD1 is a possible D gene (5 bases). Here the CDR3 reads CASSLRGSYGYTF. Written as DNA, the CDR3 is TGTGCCAGCAGTTTAAGGGGTTCCTATGGCTACACCTTC.